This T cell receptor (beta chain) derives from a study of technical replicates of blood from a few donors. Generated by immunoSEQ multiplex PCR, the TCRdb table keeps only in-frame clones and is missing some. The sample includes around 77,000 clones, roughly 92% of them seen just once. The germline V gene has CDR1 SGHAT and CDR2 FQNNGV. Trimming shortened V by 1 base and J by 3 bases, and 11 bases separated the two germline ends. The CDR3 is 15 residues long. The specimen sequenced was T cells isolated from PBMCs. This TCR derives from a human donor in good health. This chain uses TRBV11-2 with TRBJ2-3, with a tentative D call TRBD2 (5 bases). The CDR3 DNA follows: TGTGCCAGCAGCTTAGGAGGGAGAGAGACAGATACGCAGTATTTT. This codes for CASSLGGRETDTQYF.